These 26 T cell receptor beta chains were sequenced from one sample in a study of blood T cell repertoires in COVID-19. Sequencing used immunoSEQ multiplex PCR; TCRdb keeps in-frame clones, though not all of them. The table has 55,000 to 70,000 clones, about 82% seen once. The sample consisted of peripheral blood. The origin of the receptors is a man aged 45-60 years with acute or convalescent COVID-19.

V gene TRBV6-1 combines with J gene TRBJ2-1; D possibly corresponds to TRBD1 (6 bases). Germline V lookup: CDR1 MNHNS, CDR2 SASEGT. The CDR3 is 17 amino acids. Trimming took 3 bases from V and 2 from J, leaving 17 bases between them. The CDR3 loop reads CASSEEIRQAPYNEQFF. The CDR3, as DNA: TGTGCCAGCAGTGAGGAAATAAGACAGGCCCCCTACAATGAGCAGTTCTTC.

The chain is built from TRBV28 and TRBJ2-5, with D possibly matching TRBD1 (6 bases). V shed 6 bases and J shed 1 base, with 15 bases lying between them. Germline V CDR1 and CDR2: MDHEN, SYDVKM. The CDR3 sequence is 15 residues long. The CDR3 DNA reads TGTGCCAGCAGCCTAGGGACAACAAGCCAAGAGACCCAGTACTTC. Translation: CASSLGTTSQETQYF.

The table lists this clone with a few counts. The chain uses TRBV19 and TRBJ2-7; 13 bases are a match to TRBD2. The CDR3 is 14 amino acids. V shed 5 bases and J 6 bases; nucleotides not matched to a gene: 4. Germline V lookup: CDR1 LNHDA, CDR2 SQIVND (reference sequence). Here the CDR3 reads CASSWTSGSFEQYF. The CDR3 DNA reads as TGTGCCAGTAGTTGGACTAGCGGGAGTTTCGAGCAGTACTTC.

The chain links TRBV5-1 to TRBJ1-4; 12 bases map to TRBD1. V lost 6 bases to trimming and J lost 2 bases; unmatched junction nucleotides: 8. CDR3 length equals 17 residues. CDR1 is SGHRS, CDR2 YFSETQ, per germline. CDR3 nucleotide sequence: TGCGCCAGCACCGGGACAGGGGGCTTGGGGACTAATGAAAAACTGTTTTTT. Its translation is CASTGTGGLGTNEKLFF.

The CDR3 DNA follows: TGTGCCAGCAGCAGCTCGGGACAGGGTTGGACAGATACGCAGTATTTT. Protein product: CASSSSGQGWTDTQYF. This sequence joins TRBV5-6 and TRBJ2-3, with 9 bases identical to TRBD1. V lost 4 bases to trimming and J lost 3 bases; unmatched junction nucleotides: 9. This CDR3 is built from 16 residues. Germline V gene lookup returns CDR1 SGHDT and CDR2 YYEEEE.

The chain's CDR3 is CASSERGDRENSPLHF. The CDR3 nucleotides read TGTGCCAGCAGTGAGAGGGGGGACAGGGAAAATTCACCCCTCCACTTT. V is TRBV6-1 and J is TRBJ1-6, with 9 bases lining up with TRBD1. J lost 7 bases, V lost 3 bases, and 7 bases had no gene match. This CDR3 region has 16 residues. Germline CDR1 reads MNHNS; CDR2 reads SASEGT.

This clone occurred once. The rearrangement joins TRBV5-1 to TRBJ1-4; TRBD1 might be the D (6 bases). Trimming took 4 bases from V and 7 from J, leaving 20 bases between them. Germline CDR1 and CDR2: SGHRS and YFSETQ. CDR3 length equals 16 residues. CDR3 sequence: CASSLSGQGQGEKLFF. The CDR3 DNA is TGCGCCAGCAGCCTTAGTGGTCAGGGGCAGGGTGAAAAACTGTTTTTT.

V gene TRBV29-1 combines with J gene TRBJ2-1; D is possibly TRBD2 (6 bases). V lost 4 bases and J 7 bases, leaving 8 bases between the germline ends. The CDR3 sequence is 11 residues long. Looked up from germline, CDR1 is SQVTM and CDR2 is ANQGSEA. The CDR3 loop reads CSVGGRNEQFF. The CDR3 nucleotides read TGCAGCGTTGGGGGGAGGAATGAGCAGTTCTTC.

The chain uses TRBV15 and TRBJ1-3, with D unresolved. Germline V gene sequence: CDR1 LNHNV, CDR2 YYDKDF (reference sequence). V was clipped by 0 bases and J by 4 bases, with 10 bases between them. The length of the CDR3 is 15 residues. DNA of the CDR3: TGTGCCACCAGCAGAGATCGGGGTTTCGGAAACACCATATATTTT. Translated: CATSRDRGFGNTIYF.

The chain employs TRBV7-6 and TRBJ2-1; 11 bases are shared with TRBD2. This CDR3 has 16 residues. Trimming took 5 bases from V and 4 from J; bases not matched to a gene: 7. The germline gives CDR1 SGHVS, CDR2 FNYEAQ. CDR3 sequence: CASSPQGLAAYNEQFF. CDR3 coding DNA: TGTGCCAGCAGCCCACAGGGACTAGCGGCTTACAATGAGCAGTTCTTC.

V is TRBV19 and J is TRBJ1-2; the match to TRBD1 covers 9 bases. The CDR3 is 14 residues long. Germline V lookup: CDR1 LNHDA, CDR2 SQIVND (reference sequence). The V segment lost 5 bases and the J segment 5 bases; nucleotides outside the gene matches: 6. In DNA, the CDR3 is TGTGCCAGTAGTGCCCAGACAGGGGGATATGGCTACACCTTC. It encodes CASSAQTGGYGYTF. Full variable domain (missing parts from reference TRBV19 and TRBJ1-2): DGGITQSPKYLFRKEGQNVTLSCEQNLNHDAMYWYRQDPGQGLRLIYYSQIVNDFQKGDIAEGYSVSREKKESFPLTVTSAQKNPTAFYLCASSAQTGGYGYTFGSGTRLTVV.

The CDR3 sequence: CASSSRIGGAYNEQFF. The CDR3 region has the DNA TGTGCCAGCAGCTCGAGGATCGGGGGAGCCTACAATGAGCAGTTCTTC. The chain carries TRBV13 and TRBJ2-1, with TRBD2 as a possible D gene (6 bases). CDR1 PRHDT and CDR2 FYEKMQ come from the germline V gene (reference sequence). The CDR3 has 16 residues. The V and J ends lost 4 bases and 2 bases respectively, with 15 bases between them.

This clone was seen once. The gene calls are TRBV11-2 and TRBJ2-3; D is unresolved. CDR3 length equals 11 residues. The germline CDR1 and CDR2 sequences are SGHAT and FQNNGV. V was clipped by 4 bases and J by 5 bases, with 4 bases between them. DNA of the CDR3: TGTGCCAGCAGCTCCCTAGATACGCAGTATTTT. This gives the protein CASSSLDTQYF.

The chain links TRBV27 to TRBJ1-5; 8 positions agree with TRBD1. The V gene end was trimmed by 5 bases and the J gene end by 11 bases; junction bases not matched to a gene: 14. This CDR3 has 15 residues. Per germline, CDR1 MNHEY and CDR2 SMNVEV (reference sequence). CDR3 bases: TGTGCCAGCAGTCCCTCGACAGGGGTGAGTGTAGCCCAGCATTTT. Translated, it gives CASSPSTGVSVAQHF.

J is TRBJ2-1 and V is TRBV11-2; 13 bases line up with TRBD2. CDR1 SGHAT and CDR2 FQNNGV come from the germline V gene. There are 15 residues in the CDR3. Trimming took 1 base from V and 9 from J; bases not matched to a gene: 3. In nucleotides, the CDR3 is TGTGCCAGCAGCTTAGGTCGACTAGCGGGAGGTGAGCAGTTCTTC. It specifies CASSLGRLAGGEQFF.

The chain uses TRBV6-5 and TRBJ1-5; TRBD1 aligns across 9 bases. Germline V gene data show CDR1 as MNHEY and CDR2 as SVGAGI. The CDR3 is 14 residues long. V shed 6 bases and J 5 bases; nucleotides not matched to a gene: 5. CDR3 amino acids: CASSTRQGDQPQHF. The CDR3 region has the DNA TGTGCCAGCAGCACTCGACAGGGGGATCAGCCCCAGCATTTT.

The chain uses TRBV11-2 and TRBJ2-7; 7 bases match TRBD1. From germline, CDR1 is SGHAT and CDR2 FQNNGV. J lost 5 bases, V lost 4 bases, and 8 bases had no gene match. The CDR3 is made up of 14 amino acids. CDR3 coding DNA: TGTGCCAGCAGCTGGACAGGCCCCTATGACGAGCAGTACTTC. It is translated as CASSWTGPYDEQYF.

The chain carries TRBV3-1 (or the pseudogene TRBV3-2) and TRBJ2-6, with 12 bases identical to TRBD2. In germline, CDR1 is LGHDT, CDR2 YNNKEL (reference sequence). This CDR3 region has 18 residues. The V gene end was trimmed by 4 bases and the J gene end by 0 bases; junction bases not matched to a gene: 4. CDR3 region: CASSPRTSGASGANVLTF. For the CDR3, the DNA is TGTGCCAGCAGCCCTAGGACTAGCGGGGCCTCTGGGGCCAACGTCCTGACTTTC.

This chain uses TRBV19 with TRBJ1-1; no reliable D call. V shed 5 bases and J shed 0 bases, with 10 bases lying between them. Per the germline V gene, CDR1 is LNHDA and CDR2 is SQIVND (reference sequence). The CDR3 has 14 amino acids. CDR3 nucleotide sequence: TGTGCCAGTAGTGTCAGAACCATGAACACTGAAGCTTTCTTT. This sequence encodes CASSVRTMNTEAFF.

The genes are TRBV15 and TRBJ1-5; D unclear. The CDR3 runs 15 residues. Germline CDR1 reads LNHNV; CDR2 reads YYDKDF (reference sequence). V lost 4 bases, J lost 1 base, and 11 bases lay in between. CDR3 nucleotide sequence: TGTGCCACCAGCACTCTCAGCGGGAGCAATCAGCCCCAGCATTTT. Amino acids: CATSTLSGSNQPQHF.

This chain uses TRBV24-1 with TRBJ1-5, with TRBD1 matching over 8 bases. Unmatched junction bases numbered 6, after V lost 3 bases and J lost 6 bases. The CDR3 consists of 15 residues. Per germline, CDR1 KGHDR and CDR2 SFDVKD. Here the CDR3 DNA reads TGTGCCACCAGTGATAGACAGGGGCTGGGTCAGCCCCAGCATTTT. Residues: CATSDRQGLGQPQHF.

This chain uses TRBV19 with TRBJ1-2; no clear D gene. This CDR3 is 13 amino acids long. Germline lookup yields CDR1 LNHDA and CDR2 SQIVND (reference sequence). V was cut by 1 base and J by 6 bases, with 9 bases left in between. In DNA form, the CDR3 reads TGTGCCAGTAGTATAGGTGGAGGGAATGGCTACACCTTC. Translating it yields CASSIGGGNGYTF.

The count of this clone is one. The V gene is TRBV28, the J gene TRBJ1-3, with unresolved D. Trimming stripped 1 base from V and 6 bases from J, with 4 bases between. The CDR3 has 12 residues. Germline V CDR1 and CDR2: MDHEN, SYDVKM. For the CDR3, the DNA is TGTGCCAGCAGTTTATCCCAAAACACCATATATTTT. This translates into CASSLSQNTIYF.

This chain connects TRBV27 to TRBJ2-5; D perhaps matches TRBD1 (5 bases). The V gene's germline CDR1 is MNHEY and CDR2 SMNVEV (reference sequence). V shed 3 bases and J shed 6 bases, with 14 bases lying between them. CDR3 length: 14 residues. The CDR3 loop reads CASSLGLDLKTQYF. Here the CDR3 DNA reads TGTGCCAGCAGTTTGGGGCTAGACCTGAAGACCCAGTACTTC.

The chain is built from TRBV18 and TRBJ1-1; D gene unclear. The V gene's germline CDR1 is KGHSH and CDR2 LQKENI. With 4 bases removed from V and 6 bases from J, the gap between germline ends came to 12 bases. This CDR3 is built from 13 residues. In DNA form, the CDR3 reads TGTGCCAGCTCACGAGCCCAGGAACCTGAAGCTTTCTTT. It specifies CASSRAQEPEAFF.

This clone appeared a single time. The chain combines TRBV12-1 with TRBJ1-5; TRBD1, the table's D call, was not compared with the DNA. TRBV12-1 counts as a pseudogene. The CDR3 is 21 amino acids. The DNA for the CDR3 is TGTGCCAGCAGCTCGCCCGCCGGGACAGTCCCAATCGGAATTAGCAATCAGCCCCAGCATTTT. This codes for CASSSPAGTVPIGISNQPQHF.